The T cell receptor beta chain described here comes from a study of regulatory T cells in long-lasting Graves disease. For the study at large: Patients with new Graves' disease had used antithyroid drugs below 3 months. Study findings and constraints: Patients with persistent disease showed a bias toward TRBV28, TRBJ1-2 and TRBJ2-5.

The germline V gene has CDR1 GTSNPN and CDR2 SVGIG (reference sequence). The CDR3 has 13 amino acids. V was clipped by 5 bases and J by 0 bases, with 7 bases between them. This clonotype came up many times. Its cognate antigen is unknown. Time point described: newly diagnosed GD, antithyroid drugs for less than 3 months. Making the TCR library involved RNA that had been extracted from PBMCs. iRepertoire HTBI primers and Arm-PCR of CDR3 regions built TCR beta libraries. In the authors' workflow: Identification across samples found about 61 TRBV and 12 to 15 TRBJ segments. TCRdb passed the multiplex PCR reads through MiXCR, listing each CDR3 protein once. The V and J calls and clone size are TCRdb's, not the authors'. The sample consists of around 250,000 distinct CDR3 sequences, around 19% of them appearing once.

The origin of this receptor is a female donor with Graves disease. The chain uses TRBV30 and TRBJ1-4; D is uncertain. The sequences come from peripheral blood mononuclear cells (PBMCs), collected at new diagnosis, from a patient treated with antithyroid drugs. The CDR3 DNA reads as TGTGCCTGGTCCACCGCAACTAATGAAAAACTGTTTTTT. Translating it yields CAWSTATNEKLFF.